A single sample gave rise to the 25 T cell receptor beta chains below, sequenced in a study of CD8+CD57+ T cells in acquired aplastic anemia. CD8+CD57+ cell expansion had been shown by flow cytometry in patients chosen for sequencing. Genomic DNA, serving as template, underwent TCR beta VDJ and CDR3 profiling. TCRdb reprocessed the reads with MiXCR, giving one entry per CDR3 protein. The sample includes about 190,000 distinct CDR3 sequences, around 47% of them seen just once. Sequenced input: sorted CD4+, CD8+, or CD8+CD57+ T cells (not recorded which) from PBMCs. These receptors were collected from a human donor with aplastic anemia.

The sample holds many counts of this clonotype. The chain recombines TRBV25-1 with TRBJ2-7; possibly TRBD2 for D (6 bases). V was pared by 6 bases and J by 5 bases, with 8 bases between. Per germline, CDR1 MGHDK and CDR2 SYGVNS. This CDR3 contains 11 residues. CDR3 coding DNA: TGTGCCAGCAGAAGGAGGGACGAGCAGTACTTC. Protein sequence: CASRRRDEQYF.

The V and J genes are TRBV30 and TRBJ2-1; a possible D gene is TRBD1 (6 bases). This CDR3 has 14 amino acids. Trimming took 2 bases from V and 5 from J, leaving 13 bases between them. Germline V gene lookup returns CDR1 GTSNPN and CDR2 SVGIG (reference sequence). The CDR3 coding sequence is TGTGCCTGGAGTTCAGGTTCAGGGGACAATGAGCAGTTCTTC. This codes for CAWSSGSGDNEQFF. Together with reference TRBV30 and TRBJ2-1, the CDR3 gives the full variable domain: SQTIHQWPATLVQPVGSPLSLECTVEGTSNPNLYWYRQAAGRGLQLLFYSVGIGQISSEVPQNLSASRPQDRQFILSSKKLLLSDSGFYLCAWSSGSGDNEQFFGPGTRLTVL.

The CDR3 DNA reads TGTGCCAGCAGTCCCGGGAGCTCCTACAATGAGCAGTTCTTC. This sequence encodes CASSPGSSYNEQFF. The rearrangement links TRBV2 to TRBJ2-1, with a possible D match to TRBD2 (6 bases). Germline V gene lookup returns CDR1 SNHLY and CDR2 FYNNEI. The CDR3 spans 14 residues. Trimming removed 5 bases from V and 0 bases from J, with 8 bases in between.

This chain uses TRBV29-1 with TRBJ2-2; TRBD2 might be the D (6 bases). The CDR3 is 15 amino acids. The germline gives CDR1 SQVTM, CDR2 ANQGSEA. V shed 4 bases and J shed 0 bases, with 12 bases lying between them. As DNA, the CDR3 is TGCAGCGTTGGTGGGAGGAGCGCGAACACCGGGGAGCTGTTTTTT. As protein: CSVGGRSANTGELFF.

This clonotype was observed at least ten times. The gene calls are TRBV25-1 and TRBJ1-1; 11 nucleotides line up with TRBD1. With V trimmed by 5 bases and J by 4 bases, 6 bases remained unmatched. This CDR3 has 15 amino acids. Germline CDR1 MGHDK, CDR2 SYGVNS. The CDR3 spells CASSLSGTGGTEAFF. DNA of the CDR3: TGTGCCAGCAGTCTTTCCGGGACAGGGGGCACTGAAGCTTTCTTT.

V and J are TRBV19 and TRBJ2-7; D unresolved. This CDR3 is built from 14 residues. V gave up 3 bases and J gave up 6 bases, with 15 bases separating them. CDR1 is LNHDA, CDR2 SQIVND, per germline (reference sequence). CDR3 DNA: TGTGCCAGTAGTATGATCCGTCGTGAGGTCGAGCAGTACTTC. As protein: CASSMIRREVEQYF.

This clonotype is termed medium-sized. The V and J genes are TRBV24-1 and TRBJ2-7; possible D gene TRBD1, 5 bases. Germline CDR1 reads KGHDR; CDR2 reads SFDVKD. V was cut by 3 bases and J by 1 base, with 12 bases left in between. The length of the CDR3 is 15 residues. CDR3 region: CATSDPLTASYEQYF. DNA of the CDR3: TGTGCCACCAGTGATCCGCTGACAGCTTCCTACGAGCAGTACTTC.

The chain is built from TRBV20-1 and TRBJ2-6; D gene uncertain. V lost 1 base and J lost 0, with 4 bases in between. The germline gives CDR1 DFQATT, CDR2 SNEGSKA (reference sequence). The CDR3 consists of 14 residues. CDR3 sequence (DNA): TGCAGTGCTAGAGCCAACTCTGGGGCCAACGTCCTGACTTTC. As protein: CSARANSGANVLTF.

This clonotype was picked up many times. The gene calls are TRBV24-1 and TRBJ2-5; D not resolved. The CDR3 is 13 residues long. Per the germline V gene, CDR1 is KGHDR and CDR2 is SFDVKD. Trimming cost V 2 bases and J 3 bases, with 6 bases left between them. The CDR3 bases are TGTGCCACCAGTGATTATGACAAAGAGACCCAGTACTTC. Translating gives CATSDYDKETQYF.

V usage is TRBV11-2 and J usage is TRBJ1-1; D perhaps matches TRBD1 (5 bases). V was trimmed by 4 bases and J by 1 base, leaving 16 bases between them. In germline, CDR1 is SGHAT, CDR2 FQNNGV. This CDR3 contains 16 residues. CDR3 sequence: CASSSYSGGWNTEAFF. The CDR3 coding sequence is TGTGCCAGCAGCTCTTATTCCGGGGGTTGGAACACTGAAGCTTTCTTT.

V usage is TRBV24-1 and J usage is TRBJ1-4; D might be TRBD1 (6 bases). V lost 4 bases to trimming and J lost 8 bases, with 7 bases between them. Germline V gives CDR1 KGHDR, CDR2 SFDVKD. This CDR3 has 12 amino acids. As DNA, the CDR3 is TGTGCCACCAGTGAAGGGGGAGAAAAACTGTTTTTT. This sequence encodes CATSEGGEKLFF.

This chain links TRBV5-6 with TRBJ2-7; tentatively, D is TRBD1 (6 bases). Germline values: CDR1 SGHDT, CDR2 YYEEEE. CDR3 size: 13 residues. Trimming cost V 4 bases and J 5 bases, with 13 bases left between them. CDR3 nucleotides: TGTGCCAGCAGCCTCCAGGGGTCCCACGAGCAGTACTTC. It yields the protein CASSLQGSHEQYF.

This clonotype was counted a single time. This sequence joins TRBV19 and TRBJ2-7; D gene unclear. Trimming took off 4 bases at V and 2 bases at J, with 9 bases between the two ends. The CDR3 covers 13 residues. Per germline, CDR1 LNHDA and CDR2 SQIVND (reference sequence). The CDR3: CASSTTVAYEQYF. In DNA, the CDR3 is TGTGCCAGTAGTACGACTGTAGCCTACGAGCAGTACTTC.

In this sample, this clonotype turned up a few times. This CDR3 is CASSLAFGSYEQYF. As DNA, the CDR3 is TGCGCCAGCAGCTTGGCATTCGGGTCTTACGAGCAGTACTTC. The chain recombines TRBV5-1 with TRBJ2-7; no clear D. CDR3 length: 14 amino acids. Per the germline V gene, CDR1 is SGHRS and CDR2 is YFSETQ. Trimming took 0 bases from V and 4 from J, leaving 11 bases between them.

This clonotype occurred many times. This chain uses TRBV19 with TRBJ2-2; D gene unclear. From germline, CDR1 is LNHDA and CDR2 SQIVND (reference sequence). V lost 5 bases, J lost 7 bases, and 5 bases lay in between. This CDR3 comprises 11 residues. Here the CDR3 reads CASSVIGELFF. The DNA of the CDR3 is TGTGCCAGTAGTGTTATCGGGGAGCTGTTTTTT.

The chain carries TRBV19 and TRBJ1-6; D is ambiguous. V was cut by 3 bases and J by 6 bases, with 9 bases left in between. The germline V gene encodes CDR1 LNHDA and CDR2 SQIVND (reference sequence). This CDR3 has 14 residues. Here the CDR3 reads CASSIGRINSPLHF. The DNA for the CDR3 is TGTGCCAGTAGTATCGGAAGGATTAATTCACCCCTCCACTTT.

The rearrangement uses TRBV24-1 and TRBJ1-2; D unclear. Germline V gives CDR1 KGHDR, CDR2 SFDVKD. This CDR3 contains 13 residues. The V and J ends lost 5 bases and 0 bases respectively, with 6 bases between them. The CDR3 coding sequence is TGTGCCACCAGTGGCTTCCCTAACTATGGCTACACCTTC. Translation gives CATSGFPNYGYTF.

The chain has TRBV15 and TRBJ1-2, with 9 bases that match TRBD1. The length of the CDR3 is 13 residues. The J segment lost 7 bases and the V segment lost 4 bases, leaving 4 bases of the junction unmatched. Per the germline V gene, CDR1 is LNHNV and CDR2 is YYDKDF (reference sequence). The CDR3 DNA follows: TGTGCCACCAGCAAAAACAGGGGGCCTGGCTACACCTTC. Translation gives CATSKNRGPGYTF.

The chain links TRBV19 to TRBJ2-7, with TRBD2 matching over 10 bases. The junction had 7 bases not matched to a gene; V was cut back by 5 bases and J by 6 bases. The CDR3 extends over 14 amino acids. Germline CDR1 reads LNHDA; CDR2 reads SQIVND (reference sequence). CDR3: CASSSIAGGLEQYF. In nucleotides, the CDR3 is TGTGCCAGTAGTTCCATAGCGGGAGGACTCGAGCAGTACTTC.

This clonotype was seen only once. CDR3 sequence reads: CASTRGSNYGYTF. The CDR3 DNA sequence: TGTGCCAGCACCCGGGGTTCTAACTATGGCTACACCTTC. The chain employs TRBV7-9 and TRBJ1-2; D remains ambiguous. Trimming took off 7 bases at V and 0 bases at J, with 9 bases between the two ends. Germline V CDR1 and CDR2: SEHNR, FQNEAQ (reference sequence). CDR3 length: 13 residues. Filled out from reference TRBV7-9 and TRBJ1-2, the complete variable domain reads DTGVSQNPRHKITKRGQNVTFRCDPISEHNRLYWYRQTLGQGPEFLTYFQNEAQLEKSRLLSDRFSAERPKGSFSTLEIQRTEQGDSAMYLCASTRGSNYGYTFGSGTRLTVV.

This clonotype has at least ten counts. V and J are TRBV7-9 and TRBJ2-1; 9 nucleotides match TRBD1. Germline CDR1 and CDR2: SEHNR and FQNEAQ (reference sequence). CDR3 length: 15 amino acids. Germline trimming cut 5 bases from V and 2 bases from J; bases unmatched to any gene: 4. DNA for the CDR3: TGTGCCAGCAGCAAGGGACAGGGACCCTACAATGAGCAGTTCTTC. Amino acids: CASSKGQGPYNEQFF.

The V gene is TRBV7-4, the J gene TRBJ2-1; TRBD2 might be the D (5 bases). In germline, CDR1 is SGHVT, CDR2 SQSDAQ. The CDR3 totals 13 residues. V dropped 9 bases and J dropped 7 bases, with 16 bases sitting between them. The CDR3 DNA is TGTGCCAGTGGAGGACTTCGAGGAAATGAGCAGTTCTTC. This gives the protein CASGGLRGNEQFF. The full variable domain, with the rest looked up from reference TRBV7-4 and TRBJ2-1, is GAGVSQSPRYKVAKRGRDVALRCDSISGHVTLYWYRQTLGQGSEVLTYSQSDAQRDKSGRPSGRFSAERPERSVSTLKIQRTEQGDSAVYLCASGGLRGNEQFFGPGTRLTVL.

This clonotype came up many times. V usage is TRBV5-4 and J usage is TRBJ1-4; unclear D gene. The ends were cut back, 4 bases at V and 7 bases at J, with 14 bases in the middle. Germline loops: CDR1 SGHNT, CDR2 YYREEE (reference sequence). CDR3 length: 14 amino acids. CDR3 in amino acids: CASSAAGRIEKLFF. In nucleotides, the CDR3 is TGTGCCAGCAGCGCCGCCGGACGGATTGAAAAACTGTTTTTT. Drawing the rest from reference TRBV5-4 and TRBJ1-4, the complete variable domain is ETGVTQSPTHLIKTRGQQVTLRCSSQSGHNTVSWYQQALGQGPQFIFQYYREEENGRGNFPPRFSGLQFPNYSSELNVNALELDDSALYLCASSAAGRIEKLFFGSGTQLSVL.

The rearrangement joins TRBV5-1 to TRBJ2-7; 8 nucleotides agree with TRBD1. The CDR3 contains 15 residues. Unmatched junction bases numbered 6, after V lost 4 bases and J lost 0 bases. Germline CDR1 SGHRS, CDR2 YFSETQ. The CDR3 bases are TGCGCCAGCAGCCCCCAGGGGGCCAGCTCCTACGAGCAGTACTTC. Translation: CASSPQGASSYEQYF.

Ten or more counts support this clonotype. The genes are TRBV7-2 and TRBJ2-1; D is unclear. CDR1 is SGHTA, CDR2 FQGNSA, per germline. Trimming stripped 5 bases from V and 2 bases from J, with 10 bases between. This CDR3 spans 14 amino acids. The CDR3 coding sequence is TGTGCCAGCAGCACCTGGACCGCCTACAATGAGCAGTTCTTC. Its protein product is CASSTWTAYNEQFF.